Each of the 25 T cell receptor beta chains below was sequenced from the same sample in a study of blood T cell repertoires in COVID-19. Measured with immunoSEQ multiplex PCR; TCRdb has only the in-frame clones, and not every one. The data show 120,000 or so clones, about 80% seen once. The sample consisted of peripheral blood. Receptor source: a human donor in a cohort sampled during active COVID-19.

This rearrangement joins TRBV7-2 to TRBJ1-6; 9 positions match TRBD1. The trim removed 3 bases at V and 4 bases at J, leaving 1 base unmatched. CDR1 is SGHTA and CDR2 is FQGNSA in the germline V gene. This CDR3 comprises 15 residues. CDR3: CASSLGTGYNSPLHF. CDR3 nucleotide sequence: TGTGCCAGCAGCTTGGGGACAGGGTATAATTCACCCCTCCACTTT.

The rearrangement uses TRBV5-1 and TRBJ2-3; 12 nucleotides align to TRBD1. This CDR3 is built from 18 residues. Germline values: CDR1 SGHRS, CDR2 YFSETQ. Losses at the gene ends were 0 bases for V and 4 bases for J; bases not matched to a gene: 9. The CDR3 coding sequence is TGCGCCAGCAGCTTGGCAAATACCGGGACAGGGGGCCCAGATACGCAGTATTTT. Encoded protein: CASSLANTGTGGPDTQYF.

The chain recombines TRBV2 with TRBJ2-5, with D uncertain. Germline loops: CDR1 SNHLY, CDR2 FYNNEI. The CDR3 runs to 14 residues. V lost 7 bases and J 0 bases, leaving 12 bases between the germline ends. In DNA, the CDR3 is TGTGCCAGCAAAGATTCTACCAACCAAGAGACCCAGTACTTC. Translating it yields CASKDSTNQETQYF.

This clone was seen just once. The chain has TRBV15 and TRBJ1-1; the D is unclear. Trimming stripped 6 bases from V and 2 bases from J, with 10 bases between. CDR1 and CDR2 from the germline V gene are LNHNV and YYDKDF (reference sequence). The CDR3 has 13 residues. DNA for the CDR3: TGTGCCACCAGTCGAGGAGTTAACACTGAAGCTTTCTTT. Translation: CATSRGVNTEAFF.

This chain links TRBV12-3 or TRBV12-4 with TRBJ1-1, with D hard to call. The CDR3 is made up of 11 amino acids. V was cut by 3 bases and J by 10 bases, with 9 bases left in between. CDR3 nucleotides: TGTGCCAGCAGTTTCCGGAGAGGAGCTTTCTTT. Its translation is CASSFRRGAFF.

A few counts support this clone. The chain recombines TRBV7-3 with TRBJ2-2; D is perhaps TRBD1 (6 bases). Trimming stripped 6 bases from V and 5 bases from J, with 10 bases between. Per germline, CDR1 SGHTA and CDR2 FQGTGA. The CDR3 extends over 13 amino acids. The CDR3 here is CASRGQPTGELFF. In DNA form, the CDR3 reads TGTGCCAGCAGAGGACAGCCTACCGGGGAGCTGTTTTTT.

In DNA, the CDR3 is TGCGCCAGCAGCCGGGAGGCGAAAGAGACCCAGTACTTC. It encodes CASSREAKETQYF. The chain links TRBV5-1 to TRBJ2-5, with TRBD2 matching 7 bases. CDR1 SGHRS and CDR2 YFSETQ come from the germline V gene. The CDR3 length is 13 residues. Germline trimming cut 4 bases from V and 3 bases from J; bases unmatched to any gene: 3.

In DNA, the CDR3 is TGTGCCAGCAGTACAGAGCAAGAGACCCAGTACTTC. This gives the protein CASSTEQETQYF. The chain couples TRBV6-5 to TRBJ2-5; no clear D gene. This CDR3 is 12 amino acids long. Germline V gives CDR1 MNHEY, CDR2 SVGAGI. The germline V and J ends were trimmed by 5 bases and 2 bases, with 6 bases remaining between them.

The chain combines TRBV28 with TRBJ2-3, with 8 bases lining up with TRBD2. Germline lookup yields CDR1 MDHEN and CDR2 SYDVKM. After removal of 5 bases from V and 0 bases from J, the junction contained 13 bases not matched to a gene. The CDR3 consists of 18 residues. The CDR3 here is CASSPIRRASGSTDTQYF. The CDR3 coding sequence is TGTGCCAGCAGTCCTATCCGCCGCGCTAGCGGGAGCACAGATACGCAGTATTTT.

V is TRBV20-1 and J is TRBJ1-2, with unresolved D. Germline CDR1 and CDR2: DFQATT and SNEGSKA (reference sequence). The CDR3 extends over 12 amino acids. V lost 3 bases to trimming and J lost 7 bases, with 12 bases between them. The CDR3 protein is CSASVGGGGYTF. CDR3 sequence (DNA): TGCAGTGCTAGTGTAGGCGGTGGTGGCTACACCTTC.

The gene calls are TRBV4-2 and TRBJ2-3; 10 bases line up with TRBD2. Germline-derived CDR1 and CDR2 are LGHNA and YNFKEQ. V was clipped by 0 bases and J by 4 bases; unmatched bases: 7. The CDR3 is made up of 17 amino acids. The CDR3 reads CASSQDSSGGAADTQYF. CDR3 coding DNA: TGTGCCAGCAGCCAAGATTCAAGCGGGGGGGCGGCAGATACGCAGTATTTT.

The rearrangement uses TRBV3-1 (or the pseudogene TRBV3-2) and TRBJ2-7; 10 nucleotides match TRBD1. The CDR3 runs to 15 residues. The germline CDR1 and CDR2 sequences are LGHDT and YNNKEL (reference sequence). With V trimmed by 1 base and J by 7 bases, 7 bases remained unmatched. This CDR3 reads CASSQVGTGVREQYF. The CDR3 coding sequence is TGTGCCAGCAGCCAAGTTGGGACAGGGGTACGAGAGCAGTACTTC.

This clone was detected once. V is TRBV6-6 and J is TRBJ2-1; TRBD1 aligns across 10 bases. The CDR3 spans 15 residues. Germline V CDR1 and CDR2: MNHNY, SVGAGI (reference sequence). V trimming: 3 bases; J trimming: 9 bases; junction bases outside the gene matches: 8. The CDR3 sequence is CASSYPGQGMGEQFF. The DNA for the CDR3 is TGTGCCAGCAGTTATCCGGGACAGGGGATGGGTGAGCAGTTCTTC.

V usage is TRBV5-1 and J usage is TRBJ2-5; possibly TRBD2 for D (6 bases). V lost 3 bases and J 1 base, leaving 10 bases between the germline ends. The CDR3 loop spans 14 amino acids. Germline-derived CDR1 and CDR2 are SGHRS and YFSETQ. CDR3 bases: TGCGCCAGCAGCTCCCCGGAGGGCCAAGAGACCCAGTACTTC. As protein: CASSSPEGQETQYF. Variable domain in full (rest from reference TRBV5-1 and TRBJ2-5): KAGVTQTPRYLIKTRGQQVTLSCSPISGHRSVSWYQQTPGQGLQFLFEYFSETQRNKGNFPGRFSGRQFSNSRSEMNVSTLELGDSALYLCASSSPEGQETQYFGPGTRLLVL.

V usage is TRBV11-2 and J usage is TRBJ2-3, with a tentative D call TRBD2 (6 bases). CDR3 length: 15 residues. Germline CDR1 reads SGHAT; CDR2 reads FQNNGV. V was pared by 5 bases and J by 7 bases, with 19 bases between. The CDR3 DNA reads as TGTGCCAGCAGCGCATCGTCAGGCGGGGAGAATACGCAGTATTTT. Protein sequence: CASSASSGGENTQYF.

This sequence joins TRBV19 and TRBJ2-1; 9 bases line up with TRBD1. Germline-derived CDR1 and CDR2 are LNHDA and SQIVND (reference sequence). V trimming: 7 bases; J trimming: 4 bases; junction bases outside the gene matches: 11. The CDR3 totals 16 residues. The CDR3 DNA sequence: TGTGCCAGTACCACAGGGGGCCATTTAGGGTACAATGAGCAGTTCTTC. It yields the protein CASTTGGHLGYNEQFF.

V gene TRBV6-5 combines with J gene TRBJ1-6, with a tentative D call TRBD1 (5 bases). CDR1 and CDR2 (germline): MNHEY, SVGAGI. Trimming removed 0 bases at V and 16 bases at J, with 19 bases between. The CDR3 length is 15 residues. The CDR3 DNA reads as TGTGCCAGCAGTTACTCTTCCGGGGGAAGCCCGAATCTCCACTTT. It is translated as CASSYSSGGSPNLHF.

This clone turned up a few times. CDR3 coding DNA: TGTGCCAGCAGCAAGCCCGGGACAGGCTATGGCTACACCTTC. Translation: CASSKPGTGYGYTF. This chain links TRBV5-4 with TRBJ1-2, with TRBD1 matching 8 bases. The junction had 6 bases not matched to a gene; V was cut back by 4 bases and J by 4 bases. This CDR3 contains 14 residues. CDR1 SGHNT and CDR2 YYREEE come from the germline V gene (reference sequence).

The rearrangement joins TRBV11-2 to TRBJ1-4; 7 bases map to TRBD1. V trimming: 8 bases; J trimming: 2 bases; junction bases outside the gene matches: 5. Germline values: CDR1 SGHAT, CDR2 FQNNGV. This CDR3 spans 14 amino acids. The CDR3 here is CASGRGGTNEKLFF. The CDR3 DNA is TGTGCCAGCGGTCGAGGGGGCACTAATGAAAAACTGTTTTTT.

The chain joins TRBV6-5 to TRBJ2-1; 8 bases are shared with TRBD2. Looked up from germline, CDR1 is MNHEY and CDR2 is SVGAGI. The CDR3 totals 14 residues. The V and J ends lost 6 bases and 4 bases, in that order; junction bases with no gene match: 5. CDR3 loop: CASSQLAAYNEQFF. CDR3 bases: TGTGCCAGCAGCCAACTAGCGGCTTACAATGAGCAGTTCTTC.

Only a few counts were recorded for this clone. The chain couples TRBV10-3 to TRBJ1-2, with 7 bases aligning to TRBD1. Germline V gives CDR1 ENHRY, CDR2 SYGVKD. The CDR3 contains 14 residues. The J segment lost 3 bases and the V segment lost 1 base, leaving 2 bases of the junction unmatched. In DNA form, the CDR3 reads TGTGCCATCAGTGAGTTAGGGGGCGACTATGGCTACACCTTC. This translates into CAISELGGDYGYTF.

The J gene is TRBJ2-3, the V gene TRBV9; 12 positions match TRBD2. Trimming cost V 0 bases and J 5 bases; bases outside gene matches: 4. The CDR3 extends over 16 amino acids. From germline, CDR1 is SGDLS and CDR2 YYNGEE. CDR3 protein: CASSVGLAGAGDTQYF. CDR3 in DNA: TGTGCCAGCAGCGTAGGACTAGCGGGGGCGGGAGATACGCAGTATTTT.

The chain links TRBV5-5 to TRBJ1-5; 9 bases are shared with TRBD1. V gave up 4 bases and J gave up 7 bases; unmatched junction bases: 15. CDR3 length: 17 amino acids. Per germline, CDR1 SGHKS and CDR2 YYEKEE (reference sequence). The CDR3 DNA sequence: TGTGCCAGCAGCCTCGGTCGGGACAGGGCATTGGGACAGCCCCAGCATTTT. It encodes CASSLGRDRALGQPQHF.

This clone was counted a single time. The chain has TRBV2 and TRBJ1-2; possible D gene TRBD1, 5 bases. From germline, CDR1 is SNHLY and CDR2 FYNNEI. CDR3 length equals 13 residues. V shed 6 bases and J shed 1 base, with 9 bases lying between them. The CDR3 nucleotides read TGTGCCAGCAGCTCGACAGTTAACTATGGCTACACCTTC. This codes for CASSSTVNYGYTF.

V gene TRBV11-2 combines with J gene TRBJ2-1; 7 nucleotides agree with TRBD1. CDR1 and CDR2 from the germline V gene are SGHAT and FQNNGV. The CDR3 contains 16 residues. Unmatched junction bases numbered 7, after V lost 1 base and J lost 4 bases. CDR3 DNA: TGTGCCAGCAGCTTAGTAACGGGACAGAGTTACAATGAGCAGTTCTTC. Amino acid sequence: CASSLVTGQSYNEQFF.